One T cell receptor (beta chain) is described in this entry. Its antigen is undetermined. Alongside blood RNA obtained from unsorted whole blood, germline DNA was also extracted. This sample was included in a study of tumor-infiltrating lymphocytes in primary liver carcinoma. Background on the study: By surgical resection, the patients were treated for their primary liver carcinoma.

J was trimmed by 0 bases and V by 5 bases; bases with no gene match: 5. CDR1 is DFQATT and CDR2 is SNEGSKA in the germline V gene (reference sequence). This CDR3 comprises 14 residues. The investigators made TCR beta cDNA from roughly 0.45 ug total RNA, using a constant-region primer. Three nested multiplex PCR rounds of slightly modified ARM-PCR generated TCR beta libraries. The two initial PCR rounds, roughly 10 cycles each, used TRBV1-TRBV30 forward and C-beta reverse primers. Via MiXCR, TCRdb re-called the multiplex PCR reads, giving one row per CDR3 protein. The sample consists of approximately 320,000 distinct CDR3 sequences, nearly 60% of them appearing once. Study-level points and caveats: Tumors and blood were compared for top-250-clone fraction, and tumors had the significantly higher value (p = 0.039). Unsorted bulk processing meant the study did not compare CD4+ and CD8+ repertoires.

V and J are TRBV20-1 and TRBJ2-7; 9 bases line up with TRBD1. The sequence was obtained from a woman aged 30 to 39 with primary liver carcinoma and hepatitis B virus infection. Sequenced input: peripheral blood. Written as DNA, the CDR3 is TGCAGTGCTGACCGGGACAGGGACTCCTACGAGCAGTACTTC. Translated, it gives CSADRDRDSYEQYF.